Presented here are 14 T cell receptor beta chains from one specimen sequenced in a study of blood T cell repertoires in COVID-19. Produced via immunoSEQ multiplex PCR; TCRdb's table is partial and in-frame only. Of 250,000 to 350,000 clones listed, around nine tenths are singletons. Material: PBMCs or T cells enriched from blood (not recorded which). These receptors were obtained from a man aged 55 to 70 who had recovered from COVID-19.

The rearrangement links TRBV15 to TRBJ1-4, with 10 bases identical to TRBD1. CDR3 length: 16 amino acids. The J segment lost 7 bases and the V segment lost 1 base, leaving 6 bases of the junction unmatched. The germline gives CDR1 LNHNV, CDR2 YYDKDF (reference sequence). Here the CDR3 reads CATSRGDRGSVEKLFF. The CDR3 DNA sequence: TGTGCCACCAGCAGAGGGGACAGGGGATCCGTTGAAAAACTGTTTTTT. Combining the CDR3 with reference TRBV15 and TRBJ1-4 gives the whole variable domain DAMVIQNPRYQVTQFGKPVTLSCSQTLNHNVMYWYQQKSSQAPKLLFHYYDKDFNNEADTPDNFQSRRPNTSFCFLDIRSPGLGDTAMYLCATSRGDRGSVEKLFFGSGTQLSVL.

The chain is built from TRBV19 and TRBJ1-3; D call uncertain. This CDR3 is 13 amino acids long. Trimming took off 8 bases at V and 3 bases at J, with 11 bases between the two ends. Germline lookup yields CDR1 LNHDA and CDR2 SQIVND (reference sequence). The chain's CDR3 is CASPPSGGNTIYF. As DNA, the CDR3 is TGTGCCAGTCCTCCCAGCGGTGGAAACACCATATATTTT.

V gene TRBV6-2 or TRBV6-3 combines with J gene TRBJ1-6; TRBD1 matches at 9 bases. This CDR3 has 15 amino acids. V dropped 5 bases and J dropped 8; count of bases not matched to a gene: 7. Germline CDR1 reads MNHEY; CDR2 reads SVGEGT. Here the CDR3 reads CASSPLGTGYSPLHF. CDR3 DNA sequence: TGTGCCAGCAGTCCACTCGGGACAGGGTATTCACCCCTCCACTTT.

This clone appeared once. This rearrangement joins TRBV19 to TRBJ2-1; the match to TRBD2 covers 14 bases. Germline V lookup: CDR1 LNHDA, CDR2 SQIVND (reference sequence). The CDR3 sequence is 17 residues long. V was clipped by 5 bases and J by 9 bases; unmatched bases: 12. As DNA, the CDR3 is TGTGCCAGTAGTGTATTGGGACTAGCGGGAGTAGGTGTTGAGCAGTTCTTC. As protein: CASSVLGLAGVGVEQFF.

This clone was counted between two and nine times. J is TRBJ2-7 and V is TRBV7-6; tentatively, D is TRBD1 (5 bases). CDR3 size: 14 residues. The V and J ends lost 2 bases and 3 bases respectively, with 11 bases between them. Per germline, CDR1 SGHVS and CDR2 FNYEAQ. In DNA, the CDR3 is TGTGCCAGCAGCTTAAATCCAGGGAACTACGAGCAGTACTTC. It specifies CASSLNPGNYEQYF.

The chain combines TRBV5-1 with TRBJ2-1, with a possible D match to TRBD1 (5 bases). The CDR3 covers 14 residues. Germline V gene data show CDR1 as SGHRS and CDR2 as YFSETQ. V lost 7 bases, J lost 5 bases, and 16 bases lay in between. Here the CDR3 DNA reads TGCGCCAGCCAACAACAGGATTCGGACAATGAGCAGTTCTTC. This encodes CASQQQDSDNEQFF.

The rearrangement uses TRBV7-9 and TRBJ1-2; TRBD1 matches at 7 bases. Unmatched junction bases numbered 13, after V lost 1 base and J lost 5 bases. From germline, CDR1 is SEHNR and CDR2 FQNEAQ (reference sequence). The length of the CDR3 is 17 residues. CDR3 DNA sequence: TGTGCCAGCAGCTTAGGGGGGACAGCCTCTACCTCGTATGGCTACACCTTC. Translation gives CASSLGGTASTSYGYTF.

The chain recombines TRBV6-5 with TRBJ1-1; 9 bases fit TRBD1. The germline CDR1 and CDR2 sequences are MNHEY and SVGAGI. The CDR3 runs 15 residues. The J segment lost 6 bases and the V segment lost 4 bases, leaving 9 bases of the junction unmatched. CDR3 sequence (DNA): TGTGCCAGCAGTTTAACAGGGGGCGTGTTTGCTGAAGCTTTCTTT. It yields the protein CASSLTGGVFAEAFF.

V is TRBV12-3 or TRBV12-4 and J is TRBJ1-4; TRBD1 matches 9 bases. CDR3 length equals 13 residues. Losses at the gene ends were 4 bases for V and 12 bases for J; bases not matched to a gene: 6. This CDR3 reads CASSSTTGGELFF. CDR3 nucleotides: TGTGCCAGCAGTTCGACGACAGGGGGGGAACTGTTTTTT.

The genes are TRBV30 and TRBJ1-5; tentatively, D is TRBD1 (6 bases). Trimming pared 5 bases from V and 1 base from J, leaving 6 bases between. Germline CDR1 is GTSNPN and CDR2 is SVGIG (reference sequence). CDR3 size: 12 residues. The chain's CDR3 is CAWDRSNQPQHF. CDR3 DNA sequence: TGTGCCTGGGACAGGAGCAATCAGCCCCAGCATTTT.

The CDR3: CASSSPGLGVQNEQFF. Here the CDR3 DNA reads TGTGCCAGCAGCTCACCAGGACTAGGGGTGCAGAATGAGCAGTTCTTC. V is TRBV7-9 and J is TRBJ2-1, with 7 bases identical to TRBD2. CDR1 and CDR2 (germline): SEHNR, FQNEAQ (reference sequence). This CDR3 comprises 16 residues. V lost 4 bases, J lost 7 bases, and 13 bases stayed unmatched.

V is TRBV2 and J is TRBJ1-2; TRBD1 aligns across 9 bases. V shed 6 bases and J 8 bases; nucleotides not matched to a gene: 7. The CDR3 runs to 13 residues. Germline assignment: CDR1 SNHLY and CDR2 FYNNEI. CDR3 amino acids: CASRGDRVFGYTF. CDR3 sequence (DNA): TGTGCCAGCAGGGGGGACAGGGTGTTCGGCTACACCTTC.

This sequence joins TRBV6-5 and TRBJ2-2; TRBD2 might be the D (6 bases). Germline CDR1 and CDR2: MNHEY and SVGAGI. Trimming stripped 6 bases from V and 6 bases from J, with 17 bases between. This CDR3 is built from 15 residues. The CDR3 spells CASSRGLRPAGELFF. DNA of the CDR3: TGTGCCAGCAGCCGAGGACTACGACCAGCCGGGGAGCTGTTTTTT.

The V and J genes are TRBV29-1 and TRBJ2-1; tentative D call: TRBD2 (6 bases). The CDR3 is made up of 14 amino acids. Germline V gives CDR1 SQVTM, CDR2 ANQGSEA. V was cut by 4 bases and J by 7 bases, with 17 bases left in between. The CDR3 nucleotides read TGCAGCGTTGGCCAGGCGGGGATTTTGAATGAGCAGTTCTTC. The encoded protein is CSVGQAGILNEQFF.